This T cell receptor beta chain comes out of a study of blood T cells in healthy people across ages. Through a sample-barcoded 5' primer and a J-beta primer mix, a second PCR was run for roughly 6 to 12 cycles. TCRdb redid the calling of the 5' RACE reads with MiXCR, one entry per CDR3 protein. The table includes around 2 million distinct CDR3 sequences, roughly 43% detected once. The CDR3 is made up of 13 amino acids. V lost 0 bases and J lost 11, with 14 bases in between. Germline values: CDR1 KGHSH, CDR2 LQKENI. This clonotype was sampled from a human donor in good health. This rearrangement joins TRBV18 to TRBJ2-7; D is undetermined. Sequencing used blood. The CDR3 nucleotides read TGTGCCAGCTCACCACCAGGTTCTCCACGAAAGTACTTC. This translates into CASSPPGSPRKYF. Full variable domain (missing parts from reference TRBV18 and TRBJ2-7): NAGVMQNPRHLVRRRGQEARLRCSPMKGHSHVYWYRQLPEEGLKFMVYLQKENIIDESGMPKERFSAEFPKEGPSILRIQQVVRGDSAAYFCASSPPGSPRKYFGPGTRLTVT.